This record concerns one TCR beta chain sequence. This record belongs to a study of long-term antiretroviral therapy in people with HIV. Trimming left V 1 base short and J 5 bases short, with 6 bases between. The CDR3 runs 14 residues. Per germline, CDR1 SEHNR and CDR2 FQNEAQ (reference sequence). Version v3.0 of the immunoSEQ assay ran at survey level. Assay used: immunoSEQ multiplex PCR; TCRdb lists only in-frame clones, some missing. The table lists 15,000 or so clones, roughly three quarters of them singletons, with around 30% in the top ten. The chain has TRBV7-9 and TRBJ2-6; no definite D call. The sample here was unsorted PBMCs, taken 3.1 years after starting antiretroviral therapy. The sequence was obtained from a man between 35 and 55 years old with HIV. In DNA form, the CDR3 reads TGTGCCAGCAGCTTAGGTCCGAGGGCCAACGTCCTGACTTTC. Protein: CASSLGPRANVLTF.